This TCR beta chain was profiled in a study of cytomegalovirus exposure and HLA in healthy donors. V lost 6 bases, J lost 4 bases, and 10 bases lay in between. CDR1 is MRHNA and CDR2 is SNTAGT in the germline V gene. The CDR3 covers 12 residues. In the PCR, 60 Vbeta and 13 Jbeta primers were used. Measured with immunoSEQ multiplex PCR; TCRdb has only the in-frame clones, and not every one. The profile shows more than 200,000 clones, roughly 70% of them singletons. As to this clone: Its antigen remains unknown.

Study-wide results and limits: Productive status was seen about 90% or about 30% of the time for most TCR beta V segments in an earlier analysis. The investigators catalogued 150 to 200 TCR beta chains as cytomegalovirus-associated. Many donors carried some public TCRs, although rarity characterized most TCR sequences. In vitro checks showed that a few CMV-associated chains really do target CMV antigens.

The chain joins TRBV6-4 to TRBJ2-7; maybe TRBD1 (6 bases). The sequenced material came from PBMCs. The TCR originated in a man between 35 and 55 years old in good health and CMV-seropositive. Here the CDR3 DNA reads TGTGCCAGCAGGGGACAAATTTACGAGCAGTACTTC. Its translation: CASRGQIYEQYF.